The present T cell receptor (beta chain) was sequenced within a study of T cell responses to AZD1222 COVID-19 vaccine. Findings of the study overall: Unmutated variant regions are reportedly targeted by nearly half of spike-specific TCRs. There were vaccine-associated CD4 TCRs across spike, dominant at 160-218 and 743-854.

The CDR3 is 15 amino acids. V was cut by 4 bases and J by 5 bases, with 17 bases left in between. Germline V gene data show CDR1 as MDHEN and CDR2 as SYDVKM. Libraries were prepared by immunoSEQ multiplex PCR; TCRdb keeps only in-frame clonotypes and omits some of them. The table lists about 120,000 clones, about 93% of them singletons, with 4% to 5% in the top ten. Note on this clone: Its antigen remains unknown.

Specimen: peripheral blood, collected 28 days after the second dose of the MenACWY control vaccine. This clonotype was sampled from an adult who received the MenACWY meningococcal vaccine as a control. The chain couples TRBV28 to TRBJ1-2, with D maybe TRBD1 (5 bases). The CDR3 is CASSSPAGVKYGYTF. CDR3 nucleotides: TGTGCCAGCAGTTCCCCCGCGGGGGTTAAGTATGGCTACACCTTC.